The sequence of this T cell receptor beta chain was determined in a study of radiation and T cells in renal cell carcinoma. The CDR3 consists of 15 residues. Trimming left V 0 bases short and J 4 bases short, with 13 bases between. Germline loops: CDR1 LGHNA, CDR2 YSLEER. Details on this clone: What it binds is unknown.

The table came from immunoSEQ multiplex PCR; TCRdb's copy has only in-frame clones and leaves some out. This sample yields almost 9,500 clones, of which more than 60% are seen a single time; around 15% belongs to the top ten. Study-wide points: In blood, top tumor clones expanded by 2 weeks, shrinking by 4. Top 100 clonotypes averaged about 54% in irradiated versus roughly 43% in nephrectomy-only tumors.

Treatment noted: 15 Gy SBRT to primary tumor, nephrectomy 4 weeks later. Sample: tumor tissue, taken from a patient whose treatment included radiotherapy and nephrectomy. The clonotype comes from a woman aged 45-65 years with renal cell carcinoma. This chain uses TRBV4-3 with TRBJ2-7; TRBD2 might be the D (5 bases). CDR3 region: CASSQEGLADYEQYF. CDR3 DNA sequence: TGCGCCAGCAGCCAAGAGGGCCTAGCAGATTACGAGCAGTACTTC.